The sequence of this T cell receptor (beta chain) was determined in a study of shared clonotypes between healthy human individuals. Study context: Each donor's CD4 naive and CD4 memory cells filled three plates apiece, CD8 naive two, and CD8 memory one. Study-wide points: In four donors, around 5% of naive CD4 clonotypes appeared in common.

Produced via immunoSEQ multiplex PCR; TCRdb's table is partial and in-frame only. The table records approximately 2.5 million clones, around nine tenths of them present only once. Concerning this clone itself: As yet, its antigen is unknown.

The V gene's germline CDR1 is SGHNT and CDR2 YENEEA. CDR3 length: 13 amino acids. Trimming stripped 4 bases from V and 0 bases from J, with 6 bases between. The sample was naive CD4+ T cells sorted from blood. The subset: CD45RA+ positively selected. V and J are TRBV11-3 and TRBJ1-1; D uncertain. This clonotype was obtained from a man between 18 and 35 years old in good health. CDR3 region: CASSSTLNTEAFF. CDR3 sequence (DNA): TGTGCCAGCAGCTCGACACTGAACACTGAAGCTTTCTTT. The variable domain in full, completed from reference TRBV11-3 and TRBJ1-1, reads EAGVVQSPRYKIIEKKQPVAFWCNPISGHNTLYWYLQNLGQGPELLIRYENEEAVDDSQLPKDRFSAERLKGVDSTLKIQPAELGDSAVYLCASSSTLNTEAFFGQGTRLTVV.